This TCR beta chain was observed in a study of cytomegalovirus exposure and HLA in healthy donors. Study-level findings and limits: Roughly uniform depth of sequencing across donors was assumed in presence/absence analyses. Productive rates of about 87% or about 30% were seen for most TCR beta V segments in an earlier analysis. A missense variant in DCLRE1C was later tied to TCR beta V- and J-gene trimming. Across HLA loci, a later analysis found differing TCR association rates, with DRB1 most and HLA-C fewest.

PCR was performed using 60 Vbeta and 13 Jbeta primers. The data were produced by immunoSEQ multiplex PCR, yet TCRdb's version contains in-frame clones alone and is incomplete. Of roughly 240,000 clones detected, roughly 78% appear once; the ten largest clones hold 0.47%. The CDR3 covers 15 residues. Germline CDR1 and CDR2: SGHRS and YFSETQ. J was trimmed by 2 bases and V by 1 base; bases with no gene match: 3. To note about this clone: Its antigen is undetermined.

Sequencing used PBMCs. This sequence originates from a boy younger than 18 in good health and CMV-seronegative. The gene calls are TRBV5-1 and TRBJ2-1; 7 positions agree with TRBD2. In DNA form, the CDR3 reads TGCGCCAGCAGCTTGAGTCTAGCGGCCTACAATGAGCAGTTCTTC. Amino acids: CASSLSLAAYNEQFF.